Following are 25 T cell receptor beta chains from one sample sequenced in a study of beta chain features in type 1 diabetes. Every isolated RNA sample was fully reverse transcribed, so sequencing captured expressed TCRB transcripts. Clones were read by immunoSEQ multiplex PCR, and TCRdb kept only the in-frame ones, dropping some. The profile covers around 430,000 clones, with 30% appearing a single time and roughly 0.066% taken by the ten largest. Sequencing was performed on naive CD4+ T cells from blood. All receptors come from a man between 18 and 35 years old in good health.

This clone was seen more than once but under ten times. This chain uses TRBV30 with TRBJ2-1; no reliable D call. Germline V gene data show CDR1 as GTSNPN and CDR2 as SVGIG (reference sequence). The CDR3 has 14 amino acids. V lost 6 bases and J 7 bases, leaving 19 bases between the germline ends. The CDR3 DNA reads as TGTGCCTGCCCAGGAAGGTCGGGCTCGAATGAGCAGTTCTTC. It is translated as CACPGRSGSNEQFF.

The chain carries TRBV7-3 and TRBJ2-3; D unclear. This CDR3 has 15 residues. Trimming took off 5 bases at V and 5 bases at J, with 17 bases between the two ends. Germline values: CDR1 SGHTA, CDR2 FQGTGA. This CDR3 reads CASSLAGKRVDTQYF. In nucleotides, the CDR3 is TGTGCCAGCAGCCTCGCTGGGAAAAGGGTAGATACGCAGTATTTT.

The gene calls are TRBV7-9 and TRBJ2-7, with a tentative D call TRBD2 (6 bases). The CDR3 has 14 amino acids. V was pared by 7 bases and J by 3 bases, with 16 bases between. Per germline, CDR1 SEHNR and CDR2 FQNEAQ (reference sequence). This CDR3 reads CASTQPGVLYEQYF. The CDR3 nucleotides are TGTGCCAGCACCCAACCGGGAGTTCTCTACGAGCAGTACTTC. Filled out from reference TRBV7-9 and TRBJ2-7, the complete variable domain reads DTGVSQNPRHKITKRGQNVTFRCDPISEHNRLYWYRQTLGQGPEFLTYFQNEAQLEKSRLLSDRFSAERPKGSFSTLEIQRTEQGDSAMYLCASTQPGVLYEQYFGPGTRLTVT.

This clone was observed a handful of times. This specimen includes other DNA sequences encoding the same CDR3. V usage is TRBV9 and J usage is TRBJ2-1, with D uncertain. CDR1 and CDR2 from the germline V gene are SGDLS and YYNGEE. The CDR3 runs to 14 residues. V was trimmed by 2 bases and J by 2 bases, leaving 8 bases between them. The CDR3 sequence is CASSVGGAYNEQFF. The CDR3 DNA follows: TGTGCCAGCAGCGTCGGTGGGGCCTACAATGAGCAGTTCTTC.

The chain links TRBV4-1 to TRBJ2-1, with TRBD2 as a possible D gene (5 bases). V dropped 4 bases and J dropped 0 bases, with 10 bases sitting between them. This CDR3 is 15 amino acids long. Germline CDR1 is MGHRA and CDR2 is YSYEKL. The CDR3 DNA reads as TGCGCCAGCAGCCTAGCGTCCAGCTCCTACAATGAGCAGTTCTTC. Protein product: CASSLASSSYNEQFF.

This sequence joins TRBV29-1 and TRBJ1-1; perhaps TRBD1 as D (5 bases). From germline, CDR1 is SQVTM and CDR2 ANQGSEA. CDR3 length: 14 amino acids. The germline V and J ends were trimmed by 6 bases and 0 bases, with 14 bases remaining between them. The CDR3 reads CSVSQGGMNTEAFF. CDR3 nucleotide sequence: TGCAGCGTCAGTCAGGGTGGAATGAACACTGAAGCTTTCTTT.

There are a few counts of this clone. J is TRBJ2-1 and V is TRBV25-1; 8 bases are a match to TRBD2. The CDR3 runs 14 residues. CDR1 is MGHDK and CDR2 is SYGVNS in the germline V gene. V shed 4 bases and J 2 bases; nucleotides not matched to a gene: 1. The chain's CDR3 is CASSAGRAYNEQFF. The CDR3 DNA reads as TGTGCCAGCAGTGCCGGGAGGGCCTACAATGAGCAGTTCTTC.

There are a few counts of this clone. V gene TRBV10-3 combines with J gene TRBJ2-3; 9 bases match TRBD2. CDR3 length: 14 residues. V lost 7 bases and J lost 2; bases outside the gene matches: 4. The germline V gene encodes CDR1 ENHRY and CDR2 SYGVKD. CDR3 amino acids: CAITRTSVTDTQYF. The CDR3 DNA reads as TGTGCCATCACCCGGACTAGCGTCACAGATACGCAGTATTTT.

The chain is built from TRBV7-2 and TRBJ2-1, with 10 positions matching TRBD1. This CDR3 comprises 18 residues. J was trimmed by 2 bases and V by 2 bases; bases with no gene match: 9. Germline CDR1 and CDR2: SGHTA and FQGNSA. The DNA of the CDR3 is TGTGCCAGCAGCTTAAGGGACAGGGGAGTTTGGACCTACAATGAGCAGTTCTTC. Protein product: CASSLRDRGVWTYNEQFF. The variable domain in full, with the rest retrieved from reference TRBV7-2 and TRBJ2-1, is GAGVSQSPSNKVTEKGKDVELRCDPISGHTALYWYRQSLGQGLEFLIYFQGNSAPDKSGLPSDRFSAERTGGSVSTLTIQRTQQEDSAVYLCASSLRDRGVWTYNEQFFGPGTRLTVL.

The table lists this clone with a few counts. The rearrangement uses TRBV11-3 and TRBJ2-7, with 7 bases that match TRBD2. Germline CDR1 reads SGHNT; CDR2 reads YENEEA. The CDR3 loop spans 13 amino acids. Trimming removed 5 bases from V and 4 bases from J; junction bases left unmatched: 5. The CDR3 DNA follows: TGTGCCAGCAGCATGGGAGGGCCATACGAGCAGTACTTC. Amino acid sequence: CASSMGGPYEQYF.

In this sample, this clone turned up a few times. This CDR3 is CAVRGVAGNTIYF. CDR3 in DNA: TGTGCCGTAAGGGGGGTAGCTGGAAACACCATATATTTT. This chain joins TRBV30 and TRBJ1-3, with a weak D call TRBD1 (6 bases). Germline V CDR1 and CDR2: GTSNPN, SVGIG (reference sequence). V was trimmed by 8 bases and J by 2 bases, leaving 13 bases between them. The CDR3 spans 13 residues.

The chain joins TRBV7-9 to TRBJ2-5; 7 bases match TRBD1. CDR3 size: 13 residues. The V gene's germline CDR1 is SEHNR and CDR2 FQNEAQ (reference sequence). With 5 bases clipped from V and 1 base from J, the junction kept 1 base outside the gene matches. CDR3: CASSPGGQETQYF. DNA of the CDR3: TGTGCCAGCAGCCCAGGGGGCCAAGAGACCCAGTACTTC.

This clone showed up just once. The V call is TRBV7-9, the J call TRBJ2-1, with 12 bases identical to TRBD2. Germline V lookup: CDR1 SEHNR, CDR2 FQNEAQ (reference sequence). The CDR3 spans 19 residues. The ends lost 1 base at V and 0 bases at J; junction bases unmatched: 7. This chain's CDR3 is CASSLGRLAGGSSYNEQFF. The CDR3, as DNA: TGTGCCAGCAGCTTAGGGCGGCTAGCGGGAGGGAGCTCCTACAATGAGCAGTTCTTC.

The rearrangement links TRBV9 to TRBJ1-1, with a weak D call TRBD1 (5 bases). This CDR3 is built from 15 residues. Trimming pared 0 bases from V and 7 bases from J, leaving 16 bases between. Germline values: CDR1 SGDLS, CDR2 YYNGEE. The CDR3: CASSVAPAGKDEAFF. CDR3 bases: TGTGCCAGCAGCGTAGCTCCCGCAGGGAAGGATGAAGCTTTCTTT.

The rearrangement links TRBV15 to TRBJ2-5, with D tentatively TRBD1 or TRBD2 (5 bases each). The CDR3 spans 16 residues. V shed 1 base and J shed 12 bases, with 24 bases lying between them. The germline CDR1 and CDR2 sequences are LNHNV and YYDKDF (reference sequence). CDR3 DNA sequence: TGTGCCACCAGCAGAGGGGAGACAGTACAACTAGAACGAGAGTACTTC. The encoded protein is CATSRGETVQLEREYF.

The J gene is TRBJ2-7, the V gene TRBV4-1; perhaps TRBD2 as D (5 bases). CDR3 length: 16 residues. Per germline, CDR1 MGHRA and CDR2 YSYEKL. The V end lost 1 base, the J end lost 0 bases, and 13 bases lay between the germline ends. The DNA for the CDR3 is TGCGCCAGCAGCCAAGGAGCGGCGTGGAGCTCCTACGAGCAGTACTTC. It yields the protein CASSQGAAWSSYEQYF.

The V and J genes are TRBV15 and TRBJ2-2; TRBD1 is a possible D gene (5 bases). V was pared by 0 bases and J by 0 bases, with 11 bases between. CDR1 is LNHNV and CDR2 is YYDKDF in the germline V gene (reference sequence). The length of the CDR3 is 17 residues. CDR3 region: CATSRDRESSNTGELFF. CDR3 bases: TGTGCCACCAGCAGAGACAGGGAATCGTCGAACACCGGGGAGCTGTTTTTT.

CDR3 nucleotide sequence: TGTGCCTGGACAGAAGAGATGGGGGCAGGAGAAAAACTGTTTTTT. This encodes CAWTEEMGAGEKLFF. V and J are TRBV30 and TRBJ1-4; D is possibly TRBD1 (6 bases). CDR1 and CDR2 (germline): GTSNPN, SVGIG (reference sequence). The CDR3 spans 15 residues. V gave up 4 bases and J gave up 8 bases, with 20 bases separating them. Full variable domain (missing parts from reference TRBV30 and TRBJ1-4): SQTIHQWPATLVQPVGSPLSLECTVEGTSNPNLYWYRQAAGRGLQLLFYSVGIGQISSEVPQNLSASRPQDRQFILSSKKLLLSDSGFYLCAWTEEMGAGEKLFFGSGTQLSVL.

A few counts support this clone. The chain is built from TRBV7-9 and TRBJ1-1; a weak D match, TRBD1 (5 bases). Germline CDR1 SEHNR, CDR2 FQNEAQ (reference sequence). V was pared by 5 bases and J by 6 bases, with 16 bases between. The CDR3 sequence is 14 residues long. Here the CDR3 reads CASSVRDGEAEAFF. In DNA form, the CDR3 reads TGTGCCAGCAGCGTCAGGGACGGCGAGGCTGAAGCTTTCTTT.

The chain joins TRBV29-1 to TRBJ2-2; 14 bases are a match to TRBD2. The CDR3 is 15 amino acids. The trim removed 7 bases at V and 4 bases at J, leaving 5 bases unmatched. The germline CDR1 and CDR2 sequences are SQVTM and ANQGSEA. As DNA, the CDR3 is TGCAGCGGGAAGACTAGCGGGAGGGCCACCGGGGAGCTGTTTTTT. Translating it yields CSGKTSGRATGELFF.

This clone has a handful of counts. V usage is TRBV4-3 and J usage is TRBJ2-1; D is perhaps TRBD1 (5 bases). CDR3 size: 13 residues. CDR1 is LGHNA, CDR2 YSLEER, per germline. V lost 1 base and J lost 7, with 8 bases in between. The CDR3: CASSQAQGNEQFF. DNA of the CDR3: TGCGCCAGCAGCCAAGCCCAGGGAAATGAGCAGTTCTTC.

V is TRBV27 and J is TRBJ1-2, with a tentative D call TRBD1 (5 bases). The CDR3 runs 14 residues. Trimming stripped 3 bases from V and 1 base from J, with 9 bases between. The germline gives CDR1 MNHEY, CDR2 SMNVEV (reference sequence). The CDR3 here is CASSLNRINYGYTF. As DNA, the CDR3 is TGTGCCAGCAGTTTGAACAGGATTAACTATGGCTACACCTTC.

The table lists this clone with a count of one. The chain's CDR3 is CASGLSGEETQYF. In DNA form, the CDR3 reads TGTGCTAGTGGTTTAAGTGGAGAAGAGACCCAGTACTTC. The chain couples TRBV12-5 to TRBJ2-5; unclear D gene. This CDR3 contains 13 residues. Germline V gene lookup returns CDR1 LGHNT and CDR2 FRNRAP. With 3 bases removed from V and 3 bases from J, the gap between germline ends came to 8 bases. Together with reference TRBV12-5 and TRBJ2-5, the CDR3 gives the full variable domain: DARVTQTPRHKVTEMGQEVTMRCQPILGHNTVFWYRQTMMQGLELLAYFRNRAPLDDSGMPKDRFSAEMPDATLATLKIQPSEPRDSAVYFCASGLSGEETQYFGPGTRLLVL.

V usage is TRBV5-1 and J usage is TRBJ2-2, with D hard to call. V was clipped by 0 bases and J by 3 bases, with 12 bases between them. The CDR3 sequence is 16 residues long. Germline loops: CDR1 SGHRS, CDR2 YFSETQ. The CDR3 nucleotides read TGCGCCAGCAGCTTGGCGGTTTCGGCGGACACCGGGGAGCTGTTTTTT. Translated, it gives CASSLAVSADTGELFF.

The chain couples TRBV5-6 to TRBJ2-3; 8 bases fit TRBD1. Germline V CDR1 and CDR2: SGHDT, YYEEEE. CDR3 length: 16 residues. The V and J ends lost 2 bases and 3 bases, in that order; junction bases with no gene match: 8. CDR3 DNA sequence: TGTGCCAGCAGCTTAGGCAGGGGGCATTGGACAGATACGCAGTATTTT. The encoded protein is CASSLGRGHWTDTQYF.